The text below deals with one T cell receptor (beta chain). The data originate from a study of PD-L1 blockade in urothelial cancer. As for the study in general: About 90% of the roughly 29 patients were men with bladder-origin urothelial cancer.

Clones were read by immunoSEQ multiplex PCR, and TCRdb kept only the in-frame ones, dropping some. The sample holds some 76,000 clones, roughly nine tenths seen once. This receptor was identified in a man between 60 and 75 years old with urothelial cancer. Material: PBMCs, obtained around atezolizumab (anti-PD-L1) treatment.

The CDR3 protein is CASSAHRDRVKGAKNIQYF. The CDR3 nucleotides are TGTGCCAGCAGTGCGCACCGGGACAGGGTGAAAGGGGCCAAAAACATTCAGTACTTC. The V gene is TRBV6-1, the J gene TRBJ2-4, with 9 positions matching TRBD1. V trimming: 4 bases; J trimming: 1 base; junction bases outside the gene matches: 14. The CDR3 spans 19 residues. Per the germline V gene, CDR1 is MNHNS and CDR2 is SASEGT.